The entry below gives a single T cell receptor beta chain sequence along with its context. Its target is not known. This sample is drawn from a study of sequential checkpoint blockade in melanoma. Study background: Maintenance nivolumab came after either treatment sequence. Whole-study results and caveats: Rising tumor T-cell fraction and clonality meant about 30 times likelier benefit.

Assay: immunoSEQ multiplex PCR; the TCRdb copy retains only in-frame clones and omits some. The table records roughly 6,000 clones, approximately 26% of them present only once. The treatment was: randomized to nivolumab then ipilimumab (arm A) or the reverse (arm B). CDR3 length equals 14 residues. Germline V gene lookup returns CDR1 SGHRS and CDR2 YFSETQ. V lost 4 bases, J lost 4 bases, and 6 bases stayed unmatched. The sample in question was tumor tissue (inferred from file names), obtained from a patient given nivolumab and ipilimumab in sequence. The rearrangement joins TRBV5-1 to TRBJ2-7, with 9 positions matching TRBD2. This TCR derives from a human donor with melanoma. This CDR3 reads CASSGAGGRYEQYF. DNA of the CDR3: TGCGCCAGCAGCGGAGCGGGGGGCCGATACGAGCAGTACTTC.